Following are 6 T cell receptor beta chains from one sample sequenced in a study of metastatic and nonmetastatic thyroid tumors. TCRdb used MiXCR to call clones anew from the PCR reads. Of about 35,000 clones detected, roughly 29% appear once; the ten largest clones hold 6.5% to 9%. Ahead of thyroid surgery, no patient had received treatment of any kind. The source material was blood. These receptors were collected from a female donor with papillary thyroid cancer or a benign thyroid nodule (not recorded which). Some clones in this sample may be carry-over from other donors' samples.

This clone was observed at least ten times. A much larger clone is a single base away; this may be a read error. No conserved phenylalanine or tryptophan ends this CDR3, so it is likely a read error. The chain joins TRBV6-1 to TRBJ2-1; TRBD1 or TRBD2 may be the D gene (5 bases each). Germline CDR1 reads MNHNS; CDR2 reads SASEGT. CDR3 size: 16 residues. The germline V and J ends were trimmed by 6 bases and 7 bases, with 22 bases remaining between them. This chain's CDR3 is CASSHYWDLPENEQFL. The CDR3 nucleotides read TGTGCCAGCAGCCACTATTGGGACCTCCCCGAGAATGAGCAGTTCCTC.

The chain is built from TRBV11-2 and TRBJ2-3; TRBD2 matches 11 bases. The length of the CDR3 is 16 residues. With 7 bases clipped from V and 2 bases from J, the junction kept 8 bases outside the gene matches. Germline-derived CDR1 and CDR2 are SGHAT and FQNNGV. The CDR3 sequence is CASILTSGETTDTQYF. Written as DNA, the CDR3 is TGTGCCAGCATTTTGACTAGCGGGGAGACCACAGATACGCAGTATTTT.

CDR3 loop: CSAALAGVKQFF. The DNA of the CDR3 is TGCAGTGCCGCACTAGCGGGAGTGAAGCAGTTCTTC. The chain employs TRBV20-1 and TRBJ2-1; 11 bases line up with TRBD2. The CDR3 has 12 amino acids. V gave up 6 bases and J gave up 11 bases; unmatched junction bases: 6. The germline V gene encodes CDR1 DFQATT and CDR2 SNEGSKA (reference sequence).

In this sample, this clone turned up a few times. The CDR3: CASSQLAASTDTQYF. The CDR3 DNA reads TGTGCCAGCAGTCAACTAGCGGCGAGCACAGATACGCAGTATTTT. The gene calls are TRBV2 and TRBJ2-3, with 8 bases fitting TRBD2. Looked up from germline, CDR1 is SNHLY and CDR2 is FYNNEI. The trim removed 5 bases at V and 0 bases at J, leaving 4 bases unmatched. This CDR3 is built from 15 residues.

This clone is medium-sized. The chain uses TRBV12-3 or TRBV12-4 and TRBJ1-2; D is possibly TRBD1 (5 bases). The V gene lost 3 bases and the J gene lost 5 bases, with 13 bases spanning the gap. The CDR3 is made up of 14 amino acids. The CDR3 nucleotides are TGTGCCAGCAGTTTGCAGGGAGGTCATTATGGCTACACCTTC. It specifies CASSLQGGHYGYTF.

This clone was counted a few times. A much bigger clone sits one base away, suggesting this may be a read error. Other DNA sequences in this specimen translate into the identical CDR3. The chain joins TRBV7-3 to TRBJ2-3; TRBD2 agrees at 7 bases. Germline V gives CDR1 SGHTA, CDR2 FQGTGA. The CDR3 totals 14 residues. J gave up 6 bases and V 5 bases, and 8 bases lay outside the gene matches. CDR3 region: CASSAGLSTDTQYF. The CDR3 DNA follows: TGTGCCAGCAGCGCGGGACTATCCACGGATACGCAGTATTTT.